A single sample gave rise to the 9 T cell receptor beta chains below, sequenced in a study of cytomegalovirus exposure and HLA in healthy donors. PCR amplification relied on 60 Vbeta primers (plus 13 Jbeta primers). Some clones are missing from TCRdb's copy, which holds only in-frame ones; the method was immunoSEQ multiplex PCR. The sample records more than 100,000 clones, 76% being singletons. Sequencing was performed on PBMCs. The receptors were sampled from a female donor in good health and CMV-seropositive.

The V and J genes are TRBV21-1 and TRBJ2-7; the table's D call TRBD1 went unverified against the DNA. TRBV21-1 is noted as a pseudogene. CDR3 length: 13 residues. CDR3 sequence: CASSKGTARMQYF. CDR3 in DNA: TGTGCCAGCAGCAAAGGGACAGCGAGAATGCAGTACTTC.

CDR3 in DNA: TGTGCCAGCAGCGAGGGACAGGGGGAGGACTATGGCTACACCTTC. Residues: CASSEGQGEDYGYTF. This chain connects TRBV6-1 to TRBJ1-2; 11 bases fit TRBD1. Germline V gives CDR1 MNHNS, CDR2 SASEGT. Trimming took 6 bases from V and 3 from J; bases not matched to a gene: 6. The CDR3 is 15 residues long.

This chain connects TRBV27 to TRBJ1-5; no reliable D call. From germline, CDR1 is MNHEY and CDR2 SMNVEV (reference sequence). Trimming cost V 5 bases and J 5 bases, with 10 bases left between them. The CDR3 loop spans 13 amino acids. The CDR3, as DNA: TGTGCCAGCAGTGAGATCGGGGATCAGCCCCAGCATTTT. This gives the protein CASSEIGDQPQHF.

The chain has TRBV5-4 and TRBJ2-1; D might be TRBD1 (6 bases). Trimming pared 3 bases from V and 0 bases from J, leaving 13 bases between. The germline V gene has CDR1 SGHNT and CDR2 YYREEE (reference sequence). There are 16 residues in the CDR3. CDR3 amino acids: CASSSRQASSYNEQFF. The CDR3 DNA sequence: TGTGCCAGCAGCTCGCGACAGGCAAGCTCCTACAATGAGCAGTTCTTC. Full variable domain (missing parts from reference TRBV5-4 and TRBJ2-1): ETGVTQSPTHLIKTRGQQVTLRCSSQSGHNTVSWYQQALGQGPQFIFQYYREEENGRGNFPPRFSGLQFPNYSSELNVNALELDDSALYLCASSSRQASSYNEQFFGPGTRLTVL.

The V call is TRBV7-9, the J call TRBJ2-3; 7 bases match TRBD1. Germline V lookup: CDR1 SEHNR, CDR2 FQNEAQ (reference sequence). CDR3 length: 16 amino acids. The trim removed 4 bases at V and 0 bases at J, leaving 7 bases unmatched. The CDR3 protein is CASSSNDRASTDTQYF. CDR3 nucleotide sequence: TGTGCCAGCAGCTCTAACGACAGGGCTAGCACAGATACGCAGTATTTT. Variable domain in full (rest from reference TRBV7-9 and TRBJ2-3): DTGVSQNPRHKITKRGQNVTFRCDPISEHNRLYWYRQTLGQGPEFLTYFQNEAQLEKSRLLSDRFSAERPKGSFSTLEIQRTEQGDSAMYLCASSSNDRASTDTQYFGPGTRLTVL.

As DNA, the CDR3 is TGCGCCAGCAGCCAAGATACAGGACAGGGAGGGGGAGCTTTCTTT. Its translation is CASSQDTGQGGGAFF. The rearrangement uses TRBV4-1 and TRBJ1-1; 8 bases agree with TRBD1. With 0 bases clipped from V and 10 bases from J, the junction kept 10 bases outside the gene matches. Germline lookup yields CDR1 MGHRA and CDR2 YSYEKL. CDR3 length: 15 amino acids.

The chain couples TRBV4-1 to TRBJ2-7, with 11 bases that match TRBD2. This CDR3 comprises 16 residues. The germline gives CDR1 MGHRA, CDR2 YSYEKL. The ends lost 0 bases at V and 4 bases at J; junction bases unmatched: 5. CDR3 sequence (DNA): TGCGCCAGCAGCCAAGAACGTCCTAGCGGGAGGTACGAGCAGTACTTC. Translation gives CASSQERPSGRYEQYF.

The chain employs TRBV29-1 and TRBJ2-5; 13 nucleotides align to TRBD2. The CDR3 spans 15 residues. V shed 7 bases, J shed 4 bases, and the junction held 9 bases outside the gene matches. Germline CDR1 reads SQVTM; CDR2 reads ANQGSEA. CDR3 DNA sequence: TGCAGCGCGCGGACTAGCGGGAGCGGGGGAGAGACCCAGTACTTC. As protein: CSARTSGSGGETQYF.

The chain recombines TRBV30 with TRBJ1-6; TRBD1 agrees at 8 bases. Germline V gives CDR1 GTSNPN, CDR2 SVGIG (reference sequence). The CDR3 spans 15 residues. V trimming: 2 bases; J trimming: 7 bases; junction bases outside the gene matches: 7. CDR3 in DNA: TGTGCCTGGAGTCGGACAGGGTCAGGGAATTCACCCCTCCACTTT. Encoded protein: CAWSRTGSGNSPLHF.